The table lists the clone carrying this TCR beta chain with a count of one. As yet, its antigen is unknown. This sample was taken from a study of cytomegalovirus exposure and HLA in healthy donors. Study-wide results and caveats: Further analysis was carried out later, and it showed several of the most significant clusters appearing linked to common viral pathogens.

The PCR contained 60 Vbeta and 13 Jbeta primers. Some clones are missing from TCRdb's copy, which holds only in-frame ones; the method was immunoSEQ multiplex PCR. The sample includes 45,000 to 65,000 clones, about 71% of them seen just once. CDR3 length: 16 residues. V dropped 3 bases and J dropped 7; count of bases not matched to a gene: 10. CDR1 is LGHNA and CDR2 is YNFKEQ in the germline V gene. Sequences were obtained from PBMCs. The clonotype was recovered from a woman aged 50 to 65 in good health and CMV-seropositive. The chain employs TRBV4-2 and TRBJ1-5; 9 bases agree with TRBD1. The CDR3 nucleotides are TGTGCCAGCAGCCAGCCTGGGACAGGGACAGGGCAGCCCCAGCATTTT. It encodes CASSQPGTGTGQPQHF.